This record covers a single T cell receptor beta chain. Its antigen remains unknown. This record comes from a study of cytomegalovirus exposure and HLA in healthy donors. Study-level results: In a later analysis, most CMV-associated TCR beta chains appeared HLA-restricted. Some V segments could not be told apart, so they were left out, TRBV6-2 and TRBV6-3 among them. At a 0.05 false discovery rate, a later analysis found approximately 15,000 TCR beta sequences to be associated with HLA alleles.

Amplification used 60 Vbeta primers and 13 Jbeta primers. Assay: immunoSEQ multiplex PCR; the TCRdb copy retains only in-frame clones and omits some. The profile covers about 170,000 clones, with under 80% appearing a single time and over 2% taken by the ten largest. The germline gives CDR1 MDHEN, CDR2 SYDVKM. V gave up 5 bases and J gave up 5 bases; unmatched junction bases: 7. The CDR3 runs to 15 residues. Material: PBMCs. The clonotype comes from a human donor in good health. The V and J genes are TRBV28 and TRBJ2-7, with 12 positions matching TRBD2. CDR3 nucleotide sequence: TGTGCCAGCAGTCCTCTAGCGGGGGGGCTCCACGAGCAGTACTTC. As protein: CASSPLAGGLHEQYF.